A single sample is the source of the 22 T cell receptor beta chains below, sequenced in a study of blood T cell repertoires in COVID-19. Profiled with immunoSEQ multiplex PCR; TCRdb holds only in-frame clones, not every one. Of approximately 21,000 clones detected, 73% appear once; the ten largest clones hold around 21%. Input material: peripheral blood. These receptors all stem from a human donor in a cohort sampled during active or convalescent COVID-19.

CDR3 sequence: CASSVVGARGEKLFF. For the CDR3, the DNA is TGTGCCAGCAGCGTAGTAGGGGCTCGCGGTGAAAAACTGTTTTTT. V gene TRBV9 combines with J gene TRBJ1-4, with D possibly TRBD1 on 5 matching bases. Deletions cut 0 bases from V and 7 bases from J, with 13 bases between. The V gene's germline CDR1 is SGDLS and CDR2 YYNGEE. The CDR3 has 15 residues.

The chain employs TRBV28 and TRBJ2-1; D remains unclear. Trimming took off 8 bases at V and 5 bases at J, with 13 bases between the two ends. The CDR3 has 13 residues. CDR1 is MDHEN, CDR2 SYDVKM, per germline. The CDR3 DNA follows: TGTGCCAGCGGAGTCCCAATGAACAATGAGCAGTTCTTC. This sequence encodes CASGVPMNNEQFF.

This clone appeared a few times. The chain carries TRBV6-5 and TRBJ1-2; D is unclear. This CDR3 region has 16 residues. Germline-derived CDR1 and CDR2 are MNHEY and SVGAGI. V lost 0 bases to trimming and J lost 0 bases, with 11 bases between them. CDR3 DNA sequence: TGTGCCAGCAGTTACTCGAGGTCAGACGCTAACTATGGCTACACCTTC. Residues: CASSYSRSDANYGYTF.

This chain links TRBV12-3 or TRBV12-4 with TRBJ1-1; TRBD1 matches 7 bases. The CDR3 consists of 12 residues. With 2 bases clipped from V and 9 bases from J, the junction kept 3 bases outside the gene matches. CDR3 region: CASSLPGGKAFF. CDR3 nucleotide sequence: TGTGCCAGCAGTTTACCAGGGGGTAAAGCTTTCTTT.

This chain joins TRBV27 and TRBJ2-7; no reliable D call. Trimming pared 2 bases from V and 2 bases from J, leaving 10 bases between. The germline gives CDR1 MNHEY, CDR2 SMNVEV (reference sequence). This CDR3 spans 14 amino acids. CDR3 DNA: TGTGCCAGCAGTTTAGAAAGGAGTGCCTACGAGCAGTACTTC. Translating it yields CASSLERSAYEQYF.

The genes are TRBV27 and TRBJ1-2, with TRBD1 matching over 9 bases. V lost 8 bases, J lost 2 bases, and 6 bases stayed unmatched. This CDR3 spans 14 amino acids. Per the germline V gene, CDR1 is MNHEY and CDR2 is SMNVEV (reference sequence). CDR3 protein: CASALGTGNYGYTF. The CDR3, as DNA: TGTGCCAGCGCCCTAGGGACAGGGAACTATGGCTACACCTTC.

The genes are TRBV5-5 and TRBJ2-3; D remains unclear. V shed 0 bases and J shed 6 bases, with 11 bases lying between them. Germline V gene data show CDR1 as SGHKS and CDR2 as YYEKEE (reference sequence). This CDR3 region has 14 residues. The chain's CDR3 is CASSLDGVRDTQYF. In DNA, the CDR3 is TGTGCCAGCAGCTTGGACGGAGTGAGGGATACGCAGTATTTT.

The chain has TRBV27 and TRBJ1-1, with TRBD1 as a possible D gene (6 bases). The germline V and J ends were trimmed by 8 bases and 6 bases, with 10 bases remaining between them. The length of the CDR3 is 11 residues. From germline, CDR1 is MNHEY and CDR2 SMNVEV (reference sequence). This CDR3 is CASRYRAEAFF. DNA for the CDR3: TGTGCCAGCCGATACAGGGCTGAAGCTTTCTTT.

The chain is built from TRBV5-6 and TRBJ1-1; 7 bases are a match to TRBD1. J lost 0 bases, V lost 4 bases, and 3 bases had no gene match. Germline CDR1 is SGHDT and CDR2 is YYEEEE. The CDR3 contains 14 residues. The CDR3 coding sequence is TGTGCCAGCAGCGACGGGACAGTGAACACTGAAGCTTTCTTT. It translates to CASSDGTVNTEAFF.

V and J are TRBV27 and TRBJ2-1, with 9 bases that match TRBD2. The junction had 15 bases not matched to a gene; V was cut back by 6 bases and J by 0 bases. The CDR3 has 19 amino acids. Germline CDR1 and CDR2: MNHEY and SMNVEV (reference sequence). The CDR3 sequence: CASRSWTSATTSSYNEQFF. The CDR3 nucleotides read TGTGCCAGCAGGTCTTGGACTAGCGCAACGACCAGCTCCTACAATGAGCAGTTCTTC.

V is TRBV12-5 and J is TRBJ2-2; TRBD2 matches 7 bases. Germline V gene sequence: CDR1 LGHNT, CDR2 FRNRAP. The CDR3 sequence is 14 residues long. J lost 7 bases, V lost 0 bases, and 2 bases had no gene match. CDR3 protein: CASGLVRGVGELFF. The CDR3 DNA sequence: TGTGCTAGTGGTTTGGTACGGGGGGTCGGGGAGCTGTTTTTT. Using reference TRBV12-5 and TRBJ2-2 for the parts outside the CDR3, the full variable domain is DARVTQTPRHKVTEMGQEVTMRCQPILGHNTVFWYRQTMMQGLELLAYFRNRAPLDDSGMPKDRFSAEMPDATLATLKIQPSEPRDSAVYFCASGLVRGVGELFFGEGSRLTVL.

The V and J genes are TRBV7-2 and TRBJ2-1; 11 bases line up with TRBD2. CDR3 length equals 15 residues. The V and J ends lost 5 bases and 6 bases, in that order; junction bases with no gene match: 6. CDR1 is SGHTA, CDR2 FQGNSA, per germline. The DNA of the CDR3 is TGTGCCAGCAGCAGGGGACTAGCGGCAGGCAATGAGCAGTTCTTC. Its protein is CASSRGLAAGNEQFF.

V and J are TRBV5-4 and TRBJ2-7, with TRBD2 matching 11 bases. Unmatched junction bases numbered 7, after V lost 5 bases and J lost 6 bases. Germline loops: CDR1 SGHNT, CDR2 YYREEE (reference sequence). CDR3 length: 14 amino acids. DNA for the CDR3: TGTGCCAGCAGGCTAGCGGGAGGCCGCCTCGAGCAGTACTTC. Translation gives CASRLAGGRLEQYF.

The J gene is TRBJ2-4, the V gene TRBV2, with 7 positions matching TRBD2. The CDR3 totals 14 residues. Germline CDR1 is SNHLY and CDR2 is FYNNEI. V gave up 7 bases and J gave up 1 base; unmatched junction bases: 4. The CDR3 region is CASMREFAKNIQYF. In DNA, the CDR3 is TGTGCCAGCATGCGGGAGTTTGCCAAAAACATTCAGTACTTC.

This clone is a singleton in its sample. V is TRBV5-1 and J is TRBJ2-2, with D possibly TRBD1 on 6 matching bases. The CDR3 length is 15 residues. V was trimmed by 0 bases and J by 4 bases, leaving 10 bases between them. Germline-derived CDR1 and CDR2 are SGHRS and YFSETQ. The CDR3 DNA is TGCGCCAGCAGCTTGGCTGCAGGGGTCACCGGGGAGCTGTTTTTT. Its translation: CASSLAAGVTGELFF. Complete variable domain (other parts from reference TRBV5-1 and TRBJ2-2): KAGVTQTPRYLIKTRGQQVTLSCSPISGHRSVSWYQQTPGQGLQFLFEYFSETQRNKGNFPGRFSGRQFSNSRSEMNVSTLELGDSALYLCASSLAAGVTGELFFGEGSRLTVL.

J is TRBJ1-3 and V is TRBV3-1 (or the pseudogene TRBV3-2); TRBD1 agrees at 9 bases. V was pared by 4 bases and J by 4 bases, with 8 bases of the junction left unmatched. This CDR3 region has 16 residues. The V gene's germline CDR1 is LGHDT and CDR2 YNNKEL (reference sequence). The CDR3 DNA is TGTGCCAGCAGCCGCCGACAGGGGGGAATAGGAAACACCATATATTTT. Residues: CASSRRQGGIGNTIYF.

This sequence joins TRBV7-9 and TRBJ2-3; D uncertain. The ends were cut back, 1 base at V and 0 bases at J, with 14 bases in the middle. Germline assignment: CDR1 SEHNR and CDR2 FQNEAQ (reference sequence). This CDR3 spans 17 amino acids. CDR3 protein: CASSLVRSGSSTDTQYF. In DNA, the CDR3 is TGTGCCAGCAGCTTAGTACGGTCCGGTTCGAGCACAGATACGCAGTATTTT.

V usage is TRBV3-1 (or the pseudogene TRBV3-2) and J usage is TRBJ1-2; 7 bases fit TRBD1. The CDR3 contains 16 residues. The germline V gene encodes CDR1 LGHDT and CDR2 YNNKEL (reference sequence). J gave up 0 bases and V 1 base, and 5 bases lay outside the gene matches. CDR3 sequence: CASSQAWDSSNYGYTF. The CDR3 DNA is TGTGCCAGCAGCCAAGCTTGGGACAGCTCTAACTATGGCTACACCTTC.

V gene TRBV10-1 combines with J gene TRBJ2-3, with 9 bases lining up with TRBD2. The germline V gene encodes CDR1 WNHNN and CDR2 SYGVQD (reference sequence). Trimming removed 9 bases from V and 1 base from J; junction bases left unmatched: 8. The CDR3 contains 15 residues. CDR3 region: CASLRGGLGTDTQYF. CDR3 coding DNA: TGCGCCAGTTTGCGGGGGGGCCTCGGCACAGATACGCAGTATTTT.

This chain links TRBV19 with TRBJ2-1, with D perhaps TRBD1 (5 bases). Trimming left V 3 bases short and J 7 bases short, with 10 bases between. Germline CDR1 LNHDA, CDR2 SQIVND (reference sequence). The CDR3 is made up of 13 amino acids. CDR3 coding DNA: TGTGCCAGTAGTATGACAGAGCTAAATGAGCAGTTCTTC. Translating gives CASSMTELNEQFF.

CDR3 loop: CAIHRGELQSRPQHF. DNA of the CDR3: TGTGCCATCCACCGCGGTGAACTCCAATCTAGGCCCCAGCATTTT. This sequence joins TRBV14 and TRBJ1-5; D gene uncertain. The V gene's germline CDR1 is SGHDN and CDR2 FVKESK. The CDR3 covers 15 residues. Deletions cut 10 bases from V and 9 bases from J, with 25 bases between. The full variable domain, with the rest looked up from reference TRBV14 and TRBJ1-5, is EAGVTQFPSHSVIEKGQTVTLRCDPISGHDNLYWYRRVMGKEIKFLLHFVKESKQDESGMPNNRFLAERTGGTYSTLKVQPAELEDSGVYFCAIHRGELQSRPQHFGDGTRLSIL.

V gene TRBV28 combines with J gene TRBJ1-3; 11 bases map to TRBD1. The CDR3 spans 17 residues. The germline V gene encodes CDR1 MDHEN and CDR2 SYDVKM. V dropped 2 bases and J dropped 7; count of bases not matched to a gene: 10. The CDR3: CASSLGTGTGGWNTIYF. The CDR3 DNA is TGTGCCAGCAGTTTAGGGACCGGGACAGGGGGTTGGAACACCATATATTTT.